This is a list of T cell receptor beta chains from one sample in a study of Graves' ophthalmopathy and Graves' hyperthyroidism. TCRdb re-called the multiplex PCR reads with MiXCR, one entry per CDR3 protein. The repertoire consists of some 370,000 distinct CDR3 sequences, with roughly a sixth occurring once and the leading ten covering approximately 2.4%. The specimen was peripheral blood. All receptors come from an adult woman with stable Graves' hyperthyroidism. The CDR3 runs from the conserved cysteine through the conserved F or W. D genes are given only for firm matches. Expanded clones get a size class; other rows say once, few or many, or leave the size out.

CASSLGRHSYEQYF | TGTGCCAGCAGTTTAGGACGGCACTCCTACGAGCAGTACTTC | TRBJ2-7 | NA | TRBV27 | many
CAISSPSGQETQYF | TGTGCCATCAGCTCCCCTAGCGGTCAAGAGACCCAGTACTTC | TRBJ2-5 | TRBD2 | TRBV7-8 | NA
CASRFQGEETQYF | TGTGCCAGCAGGTTTCAGGGTGAGGAGACCCAGTACTTC | TRBJ2-5 | NA | TRBV6-2/TRBV6-3 | many
CASSYSDRDTEAFF | TGTGCCAGCAGTTACTCCGACAGGGACACTGAAGCTTTCTTT | TRBJ1-1 | TRBD1 | TRBV6-5 | many
CASSSAGVREETQYF | TGTGCCAGCAGCTCCGCGGGAGTTCGGGAAGAGACCCAGTACTTC | TRBJ2-5 | TRBD2 | TRBV11-2 | few
CASSLRENSNQPQHF | TGTGCCAGCAGTTTACGGGAAAATAGCAATCAGCCCCAGCATTTT | TRBJ1-5 | NA | TRBV28 | many
CASSSYPSGTEAFF | TGTGCCAGCAGCTCATACCCCTCCGGCACTGAAGCTTTCTTT | TRBJ1-1 | NA | TRBV14 | many
CASSQVTSSYEQYF | TGCGCCAGCAGCCAGGTGACTAGCTCATACGAGCAGTACTTC | TRBJ2-7 | TRBD2 | TRBV4-1 | NA
CASHPEGREEKLFF | TGTGCCAGCCACCCGGAGGGGCGTGAGGAAAAACTGTTTTTT | TRBJ1-4 | NA | TRBV7-9 | many
CASSEYREDIQYF | TGTGCCAGCAGTGAATACAGGGAGGACATTCAGTACTTC | TRBJ2-4 | NA | TRBV6-1 | many
CATSDPQGAGETQYF | TGTGCCACCAGTGATCCCCAGGGGGCGGGAGAGACCCAGTACTTC | TRBJ2-5 | TRBD1 | TRBV24-1 | many
CASSEWADRAGMNTEAFF | TGTGCCAGCAGTGAATGGGCGGACAGGGCGGGAATGAACACTGAAGCTTTCTTT | TRBJ1-1 | TRBD1 | TRBV6-1 | many
CASSYGEDRAENTEAFF | TGTGCCAGCAGTTACGGGGAGGACAGGGCGGAGAACACTGAAGCTTTCTTT | TRBJ1-1 | TRBD1 | TRBV6-2/TRBV6-3 | many
CASSRLQGKGNTIYF | TGTGCCAGCAGCCGGCTACAGGGGAAAGGAAACACCATATATTTT | TRBJ1-3 | TRBD1 | TRBV11-2 | many
CASSFPGTGGAGYTF | TGTGCCAGCAGCTTCCCCGGGACAGGGGGCGCTGGCTACACCTTC | TRBJ1-2 | TRBD1 | TRBV7-2 | many
CSAHPGQGASGEQYF | TGCAGTGCCCATCCGGGACAGGGGGCATCGGGCGAGCAGTACTTC | TRBJ2-7 | TRBD1 | TRBV20-1 | many
CASSPWTANYEQYF | TGTGCCAGCAGTCCCTGGACTGCTAACTACGAGCAGTACTTC | TRBJ2-7 | NA | TRBV27 | many
CASIPPGLQETQYF | TGTGCCAGCATCCCGCCGGGACTCCAAGAGACCCAGTACTTC | TRBJ2-5 | NA | TRBV7-2 | many
CASSALAPGELFF | TGTGCCAGCAGCGCCCTCGCCCCCGGGGAGCTGTTTTTT | TRBJ2-2 | NA | TRBV7-9 | many
CASSRTYQETQYF | TGTGCCAGCAGTCGGACCTACCAAGAGACCCAGTACTTC | TRBJ2-5 | NA | TRBV6-1 | NA
CASSFLSEETQYF | TGTGCCAGCAGTTTTCTCAGCGAGGAGACCCAGTACTTC | TRBJ2-5 | NA | TRBV12-3/TRBV12-4 | NA
CASSLGREGTEAFF | TGTGCCAGCAGCTTAGGCAGGGAGGGCACTGAAGCTTTCTTT | TRBJ1-1 | NA | TRBV13 | NA
CASSGLAGGPGKYF | TGTGCCAGCAGTGGTCTGGCGGGAGGGCCTGGGAAGTACTTC | TRBJ2-7 | TRBD2 | TRBV12-3/TRBV12-4 | many
CATKRQMNTEAFF | TGTGCCACCAAGAGACAGATGAACACTGAAGCTTTCTTT | TRBJ1-1 | NA | TRBV2 | many
CASSHAPRETQYF | TGCGCCAGCAGCCATGCGCCAAGGGAGACCCAGTACTTC | TRBJ2-5 | NA | TRBV4-3 | many
CATSRVDAGQPQHF | TGTGCCACCAGCAGAGTGGATGCGGGTCAGCCCCAGCATTTT | TRBJ1-5 | NA | TRBV15 | many
CASSSLSGRSGYTF | TGTGCCAGCAGCTCCCTCTCCGGACGGTCTGGCTACACCTTC | TRBJ1-2 | NA | TRBV5-8 | many
CASSPPSGSSYEQYF | TGTGCCAGCAGTCCTCCTAGCGGGAGCTCCTACGAGCAGTACTTC | TRBJ2-7 | TRBD2 | TRBV12-3/TRBV12-4 | many
CASSTLAGISYEQYF | TGTGCCAGCAGCACCCTGGCAGGGATATCCTACGAGCAGTACTTC | TRBJ2-7 | NA | TRBV7-2 | many
CASSYVAGLSSTYEQYF | TGTGCCAGCAGTTACGTCGCCGGACTGTCTAGCACCTACGAGCAGTACTTC | TRBJ2-7 | NA | TRBV27 | NA
CASSNWGDNSPLHF | TGTGCCAGCAGTAACTGGGGAGATAATTCACCCCTCCACTTT | TRBJ1-6 | NA | TRBV25-1 | many
CASRSVLSGNTIYF | TGTGCCAGTAGGAGCGTCCTCTCTGGAAACACCATATATTTT | TRBJ1-3 | NA | TRBV19 | few
CATGTSASYEQYF | TGTGCTACCGGGACTAGCGCTTCCTACGAGCAGTACTTC | TRBJ2-7 | TRBD2 | TRBV12-5 | many
CASNGQGREPQHF | TGTGCCAGCAACGGACAGGGTCGTGAGCCCCAGCATTTT | TRBJ1-5 | TRBD1 | TRBV6-1 | NA
CASSPTSGSLYEQYF | TGCGCCAGCAGCCCAACTAGCGGGAGTCTCTACGAGCAGTACTTC | TRBJ2-7 | TRBD2 | TRBV5-1 | NA
CASSTGTGGGEQYF | TGTGCCAGTAGTACCGGGACAGGGGGCGGTGAGCAGTACTTC | TRBJ2-7 | TRBD1 | TRBV19 | many
CASSLNRGGTGELFF | TGTGCCAGCAGCTTGAACAGGGGAGGAACCGGGGAGCTGTTTTTT | TRBJ2-2 | NA | TRBV7-2 | many
CASSHGHIPSGANVLTF | TGTGCCAGCAGTCATGGACATATACCCTCTGGGGCCAACGTCCTGACTTTC | TRBJ2-6 | NA | TRBV28 | many
CASGPLPGRSNQPQHF | TGTGCCAGTGGTCCCCTCCCTGGCAGGAGCAATCAGCCCCAGCATTTT | TRBJ1-5 | NA | TRBV19 | many
CSAGGQYNQPQHF | TGCAGTGCTGGGGGACAGTACAATCAGCCCCAGCATTTT | TRBJ1-5 | TRBD1 | TRBV20-1 | many
CASSSGQGVYEQYF | TGTGCCAGCAGTTCCGGACAGGGGGTTTACGAGCAGTACTTC | TRBJ2-7 | TRBD1 | TRBV27 | NA
CASTGATYEQYF | TGTGCCAGCACGGGCGCCACCTACGAGCAGTACTTC | TRBJ2-7 | NA | TRBV2 | medium-sized